This T cell receptor (beta chain) was recorded in a study of cytomegalovirus exposure and HLA in healthy donors. The donors gave bone marrow, and they were healthy. The PCR used 60 Vbeta and 13 Jbeta primers. Clones were read by immunoSEQ multiplex PCR, and TCRdb kept only the in-frame ones, dropping some. This repertoire includes around 80,000 clones. This CDR3 is built from 13 residues. Germline V gives CDR1 SGHDN, CDR2 FVKESK. V lost 1 base, J lost 7 bases, and 10 bases lay in between. Specimen: PBMCs. This receptor was obtained from a man in his forties in good health and CMV-seronegative. This chain joins TRBV14 and TRBJ1-2; D gene ambiguous. The CDR3: CASSQVAGGGYTF. Written as DNA, the CDR3 is TGTGCCAGCAGCCAAGTGGCAGGTGGTGGCTACACCTTC. Using reference TRBV14 and TRBJ1-2 for the parts outside the CDR3, the full variable domain is EAGVTQFPSHSVIEKGQTVTLRCDPISGHDNLYWYRRVMGKEIKFLLHFVKESKQDESGMPNNRFLAERTGGTYSTLKVQPAELEDSGVYFCASSQVAGGGYTFGSGTRLTVV.